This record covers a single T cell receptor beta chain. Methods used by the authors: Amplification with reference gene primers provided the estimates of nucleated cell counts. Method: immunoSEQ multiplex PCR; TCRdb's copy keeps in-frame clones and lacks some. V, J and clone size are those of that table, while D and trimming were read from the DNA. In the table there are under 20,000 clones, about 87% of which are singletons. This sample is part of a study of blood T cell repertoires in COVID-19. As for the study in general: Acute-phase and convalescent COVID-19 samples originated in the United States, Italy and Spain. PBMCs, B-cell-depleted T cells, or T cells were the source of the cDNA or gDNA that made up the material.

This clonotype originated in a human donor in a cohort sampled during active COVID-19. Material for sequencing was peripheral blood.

For the CDR3, the DNA is TGCGCCAGCAGCCCTCGGGTTGTATACAATGAGCAGTTCTTC. Amino acids: CASSPRVVYNEQFF. V gene TRBV4-1 combines with J gene TRBJ2-1; D is undetermined. The CDR3 consists of 14 residues. From germline, CDR1 is MGHRA and CDR2 YSYEKL. The germline V and J ends were trimmed by 4 bases and 4 bases, with 11 bases remaining between them.